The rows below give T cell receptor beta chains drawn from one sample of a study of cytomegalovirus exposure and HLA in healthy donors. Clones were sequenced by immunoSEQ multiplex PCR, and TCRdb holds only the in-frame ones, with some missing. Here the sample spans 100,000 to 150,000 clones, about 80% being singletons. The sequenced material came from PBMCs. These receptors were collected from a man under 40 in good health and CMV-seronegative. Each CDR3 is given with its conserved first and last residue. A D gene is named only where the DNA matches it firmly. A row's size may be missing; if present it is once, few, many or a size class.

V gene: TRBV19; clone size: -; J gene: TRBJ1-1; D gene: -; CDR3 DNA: TGTGCCAGTAGTTATATGGGAGGGAACACTGAAGCTTTCTTT; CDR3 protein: CASSYMGGNTEAFF
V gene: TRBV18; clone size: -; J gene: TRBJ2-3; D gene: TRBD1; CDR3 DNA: TGTGCCAGCTCACCAATACCGGGACAGGGCCCAGATACGCAGTATTTT; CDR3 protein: CASSPIPGQGPDTQYF
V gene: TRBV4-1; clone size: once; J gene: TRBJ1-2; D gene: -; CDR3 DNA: TGCGCCAGCAGCCAATCTGTCTATGGCTACACCTTC; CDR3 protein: CASSQSVYGYTF
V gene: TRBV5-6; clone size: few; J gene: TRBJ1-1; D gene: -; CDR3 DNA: TGTGCCAGCAGCTTGGAAGGGGGCACTGAAGCTTTCTTT; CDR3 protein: CASSLEGGTEAFF
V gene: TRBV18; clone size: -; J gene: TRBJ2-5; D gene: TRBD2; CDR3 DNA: TGTGCCAGCTCACCAGGCAGCGGGGGGGAAGAGACCCAGTACTTC; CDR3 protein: CASSPGSGGEETQYF
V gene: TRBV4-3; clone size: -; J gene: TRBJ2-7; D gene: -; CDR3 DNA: TGCGCCAGCAGCCAAGATACTACGGGCTACGAGCAGTACTTC; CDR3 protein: CASSQDTTGYEQYF
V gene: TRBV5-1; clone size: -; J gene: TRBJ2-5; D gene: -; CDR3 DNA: TGCGCCAGCAGCTTGATCCCGGCAGGGTTCCAAGAGACCCAGTACTTC; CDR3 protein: CASSLIPAGFQETQYF
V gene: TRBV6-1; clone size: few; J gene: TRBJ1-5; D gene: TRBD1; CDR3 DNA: TGTGCCAGCAGTGATTGGGACAGGGGACAGCCCCAGCATTTT; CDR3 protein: CASSDWDRGQPQHF
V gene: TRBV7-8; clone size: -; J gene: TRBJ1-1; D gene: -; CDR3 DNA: TGTGCCAGCAGCTTAGCGATTTCCCAGGTTCCCTCCCCGATGAACACTGAAGCTTTCTTT; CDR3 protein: CASSLAISQVPSPMNTEAFF
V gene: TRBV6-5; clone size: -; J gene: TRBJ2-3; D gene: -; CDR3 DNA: TGTGCCAGCAGAGGAACCGGGATTGAAGATACGCAGTATTTT; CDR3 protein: CASRGTGIEDTQYF
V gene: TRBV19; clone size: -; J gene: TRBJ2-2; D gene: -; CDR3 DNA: TGTGCCAGTAGGAGGATAAGACAGTCGAACACCGGGGAGCTGTTTTTT; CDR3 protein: CASRRIRQSNTGELFF
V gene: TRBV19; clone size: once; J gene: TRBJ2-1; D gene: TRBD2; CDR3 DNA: TGTGCCAGTAGTACCTTTACTAGCGGAGGGGGCAATGAGCAGTTCTTC; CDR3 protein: CASSTFTSGGGNEQFF
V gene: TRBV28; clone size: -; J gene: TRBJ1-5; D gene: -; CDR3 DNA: TGTGCCGGCAGTTTAACGGGTCTCAATCAGCCCCAGCATTTT; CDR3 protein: CAGSLTGLNQPQHF